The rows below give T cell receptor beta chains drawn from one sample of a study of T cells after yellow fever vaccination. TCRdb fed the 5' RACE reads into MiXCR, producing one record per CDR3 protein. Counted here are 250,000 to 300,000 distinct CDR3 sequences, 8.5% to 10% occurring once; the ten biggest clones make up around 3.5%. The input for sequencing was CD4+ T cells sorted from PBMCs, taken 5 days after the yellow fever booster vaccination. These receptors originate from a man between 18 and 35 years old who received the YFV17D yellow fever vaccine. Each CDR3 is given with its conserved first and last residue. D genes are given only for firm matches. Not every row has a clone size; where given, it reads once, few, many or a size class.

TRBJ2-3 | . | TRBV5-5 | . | TGTGCCAGCAGCTTACCCGTCCGGTCCGGAGATACGCAGTATTTT | CASSLPVRSGDTQYF
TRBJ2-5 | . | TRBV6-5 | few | TGTGCCAGCAGTTACGATAATCTACAGAGCCAAGAGACCCAGTACTTC | CASSYDNLQSQETQYF
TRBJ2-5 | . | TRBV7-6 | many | TGTGCCAGCAGCATGGGACGGCAAGAGACCCAGTACTTC | CASSMGRQETQYF
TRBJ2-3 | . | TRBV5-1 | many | TGTGCCAGCAGCCGAACAGATACGCAGTATTTT | CASSRTDTQYF
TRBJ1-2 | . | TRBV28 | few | TGTGCCACCCGCGGGGACCTATGGAGCTACACCTTC | CATRGDLWSYTF
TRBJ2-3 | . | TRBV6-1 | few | TGTGCCAGGAAAACACGGTTTCCTAGCACAGATACGCAGTATTTT | CARKTRFPSTDTQYF
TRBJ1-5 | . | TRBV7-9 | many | TGTGCCAGCAGCTTAACAGAGAATCAGCCCCAGCATTTT | CASSLTENQPQHF
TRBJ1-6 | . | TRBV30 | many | TGTGCCTGGAGCAGCTCCTATAATTCACCCCTCCACTTT | CAWSSSYNSPLHF
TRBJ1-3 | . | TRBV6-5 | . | TGTGCCAGCAGTTACTCGGGGAGCTCTGGAAACACCATATATTTT | CASSYSGSSGNTIYF
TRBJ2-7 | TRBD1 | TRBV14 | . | TGTGCCAGCAGCCCGGGACAGGGCGAGGAGCAGTACTTC | CASSPGQGEEQYF
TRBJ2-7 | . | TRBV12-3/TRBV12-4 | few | TGTGCCAGCAGTTTAGGGTCGACAGCTTATCAAGTTCAGAAGCAGTACTTC | CASSLGSTAYQVQKQYF
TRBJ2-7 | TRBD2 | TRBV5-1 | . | TGCGCCAGCAGCTTCGGTAGCGGGGCTAGCTCCTACGAGCAGTACTTC | CASSFGSGASSYEQYF
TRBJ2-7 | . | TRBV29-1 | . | TGCAGCGTTTACAGGTTGGGTTCCTACGAGCAGTACTTC | CSVYRLGSYEQYF
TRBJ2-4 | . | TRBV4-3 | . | TGCGCCAGCAGCCAAGTGGGGGGAGCCAAAAACATTCAGTACTTC | CASSQVGGAKNIQYF
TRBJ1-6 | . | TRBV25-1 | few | TGTGCCAGCAGTGAATTCAACGGGGCAGGGGCTAATTCACCCCTCCACTTT | CASSEFNGAGANSPLHF
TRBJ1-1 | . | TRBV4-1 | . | TGCGCCAGCAGCCACCAATTCCGGGACCTAAAGAACACTGAAGCTTTCTTT | CASSHQFRDLKNTEAFF
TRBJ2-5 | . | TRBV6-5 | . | TGTGCCAGCAGTTACTACGGGGGCCTCCAAGAGACCCAGTACTTC | CASSYYGGLQETQYF
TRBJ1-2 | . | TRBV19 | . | TGTGCCAGTAGTATCCGCGCCACAGAGTTGTATGGCTACACCTTC | CASSIRATELYGYTF
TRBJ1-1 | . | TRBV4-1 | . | TGCGCCAGCAGCCAAGTTCCCCGATTGAACACTGAAGCTTTCTTT | CASSQVPRLNTEAFF
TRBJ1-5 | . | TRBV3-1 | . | TGTGCCAGCAGCCCGGGACTGTACAATCAGCCCCAGCATTTT | CASSPGLYNQPQHF
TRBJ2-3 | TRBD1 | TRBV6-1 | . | TGTGCCAGCAGTGAAGGGGACAGGGCTCGAGATACGCAGTATTTT | CASSEGDRARDTQYF
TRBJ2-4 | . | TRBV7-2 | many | TGTGCCAGCAGCTTAGGGGGACTGTCCGGGGACGGAGGAATTCAGTACTTC | CASSLGGLSGDGGIQYF
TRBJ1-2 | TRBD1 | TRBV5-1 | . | TGCGCCAGCCGGGACAGGGAATATGGCTACACCTTC | CASRDREYGYTF
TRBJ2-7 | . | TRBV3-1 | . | TGTGCCAGCAGCGAAGAGTTAAGGGGCGAGCAGTACTTC | CASSEELRGEQYF
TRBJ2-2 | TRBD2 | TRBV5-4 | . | TGTGCCAGCAGCCCCGGGGGGGCGAGCACCGGGGAGCTGTTTTTT | CASSPGGASTGELFF
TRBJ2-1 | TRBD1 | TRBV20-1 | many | TGCAGTGCTGATGGACAGGGGAGCTCCTACAATGAGCAGTTCTTC | CSADGQGSSYNEQFF
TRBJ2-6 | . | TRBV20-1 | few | TGCAGTGCCCCCAAGGGATACGGGGCCAACGTCCTGACTTTC | CSAPKGYGANVLTF
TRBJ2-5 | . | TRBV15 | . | TGTGCCACCAGCAGAGGGGGGACCGGACAAGAGACCCAGTACTTC | CATSRGGTGQETQYF
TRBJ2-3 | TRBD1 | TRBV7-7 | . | TGTGCTAGCAGCTTAGGACAGGGTGCAGTTACGCAGTATTTT | CASSLGQGAVTQYF
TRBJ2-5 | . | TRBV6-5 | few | TGTGCCAGCAGTTTTCAGACGGGTCAAGAGACCCAGTACTTC | CASSFQTGQETQYF
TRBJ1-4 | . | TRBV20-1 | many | TGCAGTGCTAGCCAGTCTTCTTCTAATGAAAAACTGTTTTTT | CSASQSSSNEKLFF
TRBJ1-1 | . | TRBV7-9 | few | TGTGCCAGCAGCCGCCAGGGAGGAAGCACTGAAGCTTTCTTT | CASSRQGGSTEAFF
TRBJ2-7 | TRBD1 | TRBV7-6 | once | TGTGCCAGCAGCTTAATACAGGGGCCTGTATCCTACGAGCAGTACTTC | CASSLIQGPVSYEQYF
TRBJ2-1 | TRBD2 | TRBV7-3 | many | TGTGCCAGCAGCTTAAGTCGGCTAGCGGGTGGCAATGAGCAGTTCTTC | CASSLSRLAGGNEQFF
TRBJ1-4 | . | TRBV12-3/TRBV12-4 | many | TGTGCCAGCAGTTACGGCCACACTAATGAAAAACTGTTTTTT | CASSYGHTNEKLFF
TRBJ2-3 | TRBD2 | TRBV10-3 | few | TGTGCCATCAGAACTCTAGCGGGGGGGCCCACAGATACGCAGTATTTT | CAIRTLAGGPTDTQYF
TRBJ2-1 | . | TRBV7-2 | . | TGTGCCAGCAGCCGAGCAGGGGGAGGTGGTGAGCAGTTCTTC | CASSRAGGGGEQFF
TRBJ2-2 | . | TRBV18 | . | TGTGCCAGCTCCGGGACTCCGAACACCGGGGAGCTGTTTTTT | CASSGTPNTGELFF
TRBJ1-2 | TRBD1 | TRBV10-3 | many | TGTGCCAGTGGACAGGGAAGTCACTATGGCTACACCTTC | CASGQGSHYGYTF
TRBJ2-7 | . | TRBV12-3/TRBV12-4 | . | TGTGCCAGCAGTTTAGTGAGTACCCATATACCTACAGAGCAGTACTTC | CASSLVSTHIPTEQYF
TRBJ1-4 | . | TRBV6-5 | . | TGTGCCAGCAGTTACGATCTCGGCCAGGGGAAACTGTTTTTT | CASSYDLGQGKLFF
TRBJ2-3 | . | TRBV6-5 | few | TGTGCCAGCCAGCGGGTTTTTTGGTCAGATACGCAGTATTTT | CASQRVFWSDTQYF
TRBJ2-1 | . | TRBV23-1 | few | TGCGCCAGCAGTCAATCTAGGGGCTCCTACAATGAGCAGTTCTTC | CASSQSRGSYNEQFF
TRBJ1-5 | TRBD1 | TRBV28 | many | TGTGCCAGCAGTTTATCCGACAGGGCCAATCAGCCCCAGCATTTT | CASSLSDRANQPQHF
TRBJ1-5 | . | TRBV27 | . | TGTGCCAGCAGTATCCACAGGGAAGAGGATCAGCCCCAGCATTTT | CASSIHREEDQPQHF
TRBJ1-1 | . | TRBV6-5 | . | TGTGCCAGCAGTTACTCTCGGTGGGCTGAAGCTTTCTTT | CASSYSRWAEAFF
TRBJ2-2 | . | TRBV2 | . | TGTGCCAGCAGTCAGACAGACCCGAACACCGGGGAGCTGTTTTTT | CASSQTDPNTGELFF